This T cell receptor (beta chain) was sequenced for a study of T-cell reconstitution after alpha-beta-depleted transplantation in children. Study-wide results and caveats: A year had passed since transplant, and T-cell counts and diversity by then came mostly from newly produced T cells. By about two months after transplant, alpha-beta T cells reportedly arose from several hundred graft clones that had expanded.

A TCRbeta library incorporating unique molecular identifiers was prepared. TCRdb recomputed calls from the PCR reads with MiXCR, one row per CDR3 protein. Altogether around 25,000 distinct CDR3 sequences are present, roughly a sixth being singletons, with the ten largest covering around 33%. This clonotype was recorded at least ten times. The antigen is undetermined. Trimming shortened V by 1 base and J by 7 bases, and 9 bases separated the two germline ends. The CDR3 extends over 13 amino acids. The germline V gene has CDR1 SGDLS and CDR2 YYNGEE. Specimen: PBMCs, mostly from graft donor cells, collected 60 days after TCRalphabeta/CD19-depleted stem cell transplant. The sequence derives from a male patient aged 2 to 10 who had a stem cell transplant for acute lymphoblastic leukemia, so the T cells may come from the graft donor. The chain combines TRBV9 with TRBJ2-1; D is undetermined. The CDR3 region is CASSVHPENEQFF. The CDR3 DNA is TGTGCCAGCAGCGTACACCCTGAGAATGAGCAGTTCTTC.